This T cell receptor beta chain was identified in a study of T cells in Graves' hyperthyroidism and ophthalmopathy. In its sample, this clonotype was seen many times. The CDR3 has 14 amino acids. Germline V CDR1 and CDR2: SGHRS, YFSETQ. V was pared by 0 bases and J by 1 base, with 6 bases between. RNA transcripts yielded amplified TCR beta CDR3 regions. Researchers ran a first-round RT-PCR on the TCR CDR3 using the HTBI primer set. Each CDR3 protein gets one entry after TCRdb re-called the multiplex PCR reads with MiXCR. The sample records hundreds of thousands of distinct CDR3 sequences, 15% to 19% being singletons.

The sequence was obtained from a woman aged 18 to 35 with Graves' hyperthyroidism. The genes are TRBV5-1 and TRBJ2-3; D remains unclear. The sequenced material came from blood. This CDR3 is CASSLALGTDTQYF. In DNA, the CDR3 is TGCGCCAGCAGCTTGGCTCTGGGCACAGATACGCAGTATTTT.